This record concerns one T cell receptor (beta chain) sequence. The table came from immunoSEQ multiplex PCR; TCRdb's copy has only in-frame clones and leaves some out. The data show hundreds of thousands of clones, over 75% seen once. The source of the sample is a study of shared T cell receptors in the human thymus. V was pared by 1 base and J by 1 base, with 8 bases between. The CDR3 has 14 residues. Germline V gene data show CDR1 as KGHSH and CDR2 as LQKENI. These same records also appear under a second study, on human thymus T cells.

The clonotype originates from a boy under two years old with a congenital heart defect. The material sequenced was thymocytes. The chain joins TRBV18 to TRBJ2-7; possible D gene TRBD1, 5 bases. In DNA form, the CDR3 reads TGTGCCAGCTCACCACTGACAGATTCCTACGAGCAGTACTTC. Translation: CASSPLTDSYEQYF.